The rows below give T cell receptor beta chains drawn from one sample of a study of blood T cell repertoires in COVID-19. This table comes from immunoSEQ multiplex PCR, and its TCRdb copy is limited to in-frame clones, with some not included. The table shows approximately 110,000 clones, with under 80% occurring only once. The sequencing sample was made of peripheral blood. These receptors were taken from a man between 65 and 80 years old with active or convalescent COVID-19. Each CDR3 is given with its conserved first and last residue. D genes are given only for firm matches. Clone size is given for some rows only: seen once, a few or many times, or a class if the clone is expanded.

d_call	clone_size	v_call	j_call	cdr3_aa	cdr3_nt
TRBD1	NA	TRBV18	TRBJ1-2	CASSPETGSPYGYTF	TGTGCCAGCTCACCGGAGACAGGGAGTCCCTATGGCTACACCTTC
NA	few	TRBV10-3	TRBJ1-3	CAISDRGLAGNTIYF	TGTGCCATCAGTGACAGGGGTTTGGCTGGAAACACCATATATTTT
TRBD2	NA	TRBV27	TRBJ2-6	CASSHSTGLAGYKGNVLTF	TGTGCCAGCAGCCATTCAACGGGACTAGCGGGATATAAAGGCAACGTCCTGACTTTC
NA	NA	TRBV5-1	TRBJ2-2	CASSSDLTGELFF	TGCGCCAGCAGCTCGGACTTAACCGGGGAGCTGTTTTTT
NA	NA	TRBV5-1	TRBJ2-7	CASSLALGQTYEQYF	TGCGCCAGCAGCTTGGCCCTAGGACAAACCTACGAGCAGTACTTC
TRBD2	NA	TRBV5-4	TRBJ2-2	CASSFDLSGRENTGELFF	TGTGCCAGCAGCTTCGATCTGAGCGGGAGGGAGAACACCGGGGAGCTGTTTTTT
TRBD1	few	TRBV10-2	TRBJ1-5	CASSETRGDQPQHF	TGCGCCAGCAGTGAGACCAGGGGGGATCAGCCCCAGCATTTT
NA	NA	TRBV5-1	TRBJ2-5	CASSATSSETQYF	TGCGCCAGCAGCGCTACTAGTTCAGAGACCCAGTACTTC
TRBD1	few	TRBV5-1	TRBJ1-3	CARVTGDGNTIYF	TGCGCCAGAGTGACAGGGGATGGAAACACCATATATTTT
NA	NA	TRBV5-1	TRBJ2-5	CASSSTGSRGTIRETQYF	TGCGCCAGCAGCTCGACGGGAAGCAGGGGAACAATTCGAGAGACCCAGTACTTC
NA	NA	TRBV5-1	TRBJ1-2	CASSFGQEADGYTF	TGCGCCAGCAGCTTTGGGCAGGAGGCTGATGGCTACACCTTC